This T cell receptor beta chain came from a study of cytomegalovirus exposure and HLA in healthy donors. Study results and limitations: Earlier analysis yielded a pattern in which most TCR beta V segments were productive about 90% or about 30% of the time. Per a later analysis, roughly 17,000 TCR beta sequences showed association with HLA alleles at 0.05 false discovery rate.

With 60 Vbeta and 13 Jbeta primers, the PCR was carried out. The protocol was immunoSEQ multiplex PCR, while the TCRdb copy is restricted to in-frame clones and leaves out a portion. The sample includes roughly 150,000 clones, 80% to 85% of them seen just once. On this clone itself: What it binds is not known.

Germline V gives CDR1 SEHNR, CDR2 FQNEAQ (reference sequence). V lost 5 bases and J lost 1, with 6 bases in between. The CDR3 runs 12 residues. The J gene is TRBJ2-7, the V gene TRBV7-9; D not certain. Sequences were obtained from PBMCs. The clonotype comes from a male donor in good health and CMV-seronegative. The CDR3 here is CASSPLSYEQYF. CDR3 DNA sequence: TGTGCCAGCAGCCCATTGTCCTACGAGCAGTACTTC.